The clone carrying this TCR beta chain showed up just once. Its matching antigen is unknown. This CDR3 is 14 amino acids long. CDR1 SQVTM and CDR2 ANQGSEA come from the germline V gene. V was clipped by 8 bases and J by 6 bases, with 22 bases between them. These data are taken from a study of cytomegalovirus exposure and HLA in healthy donors. Findings and limits, study-wide: HLA alleles showed associations with about 17,000 TCR beta sequences in a later analysis, at a 0.05 false discovery rate. In a later analysis, TCR beta V- and J-gene trimming was associated with a missense DCLRE1C variant. Later findings reportedly placed an Asian-associated ancestry cluster below the 666-donor mean for N-insertions.

A multiplex PCR was run with 60 Vbeta primers and 13 Jbeta primers. The data were produced by immunoSEQ multiplex PCR, yet TCRdb's version contains in-frame clones alone and is incomplete. The sample lists roughly 130,000 clones, around three quarters occurring once. This TCR came from a middle-aged man in good health and CMV-seronegative. Sequencing used PBMCs. The chain is built from TRBV29-1 and TRBJ1-2, with D perhaps TRBD1 (6 bases). The CDR3 is CSTGGRREGDGYTF. The DNA of the CDR3 is TGCAGCACGGGGGGCCGCCGCGAAGGGGATGGCTACACCTTC.